One sample yielded the 13 T cell receptor beta chains listed below, sequenced in a study of long-term antiretroviral therapy in people with HIV. This was the immunoSEQ v3.0 assay at survey level. Profiling relied on immunoSEQ multiplex PCR, and the TCRdb table lists in-frame clones only, not all of them. There are more than 35,000 clones in the sample; 75% to 90% occur only once, and about 4.2% lies in the top ten. The specimen was unsorted PBMCs, collected just before starting antiretroviral therapy. These TCRs come from a woman aged 18-29 years with HIV.

This chain joins TRBV28 and TRBJ2-5, with 7 bases aligning to TRBD2. The CDR3 extends over 16 amino acids. The J segment lost 0 bases and the V segment lost 3 bases, leaving 7 bases of the junction unmatched. Germline assignment: CDR1 MDHEN and CDR2 SYDVKM. CDR3 region: CASSFISGTYQETQYF. CDR3 DNA: TGTGCCAGCAGTTTCATCAGCGGGACTTACCAAGAGACCCAGTACTTC. Variable domain in full (rest from reference TRBV28 and TRBJ2-5): DVKVTQSSRYLVKRTGEKVFLECVQDMDHENMFWYRQDPGLGLRLIYFSYDVKMKEKGDIPEGYSVSREKKERFSLILESASTNQTSMYLCASSFISGTYQETQYFGPGTRLLVL.

The gene calls are TRBV6-6 and TRBJ1-1, with 9 bases that match TRBD1. Per the germline V gene, CDR1 is MNHNY and CDR2 is SVGAGI (reference sequence). This CDR3 region has 13 residues. The V segment lost 6 bases and the J segment 8 bases; nucleotides outside the gene matches: 7. CDR3 protein: CASSEYRGPEAFF. As DNA, the CDR3 is TGTGCCAGCAGCGAATACAGGGGGCCAGAAGCTTTCTTT.

The chain couples TRBV7-3 to TRBJ2-1, with D perhaps TRBD2 (6 bases). The V end was cut by 1 base, the J end by 4 bases, with 14 bases between. In germline, CDR1 is SGHTA, CDR2 FQGTGA. The CDR3 sequence is 16 residues long. The CDR3 here is CASSLNPAGRYNEQFF. In DNA form, the CDR3 reads TGTGCCAGCAGCTTAAACCCGGCAGGGAGGTACAATGAGCAGTTCTTC.

By share, this clone counts as medium-sized. The genes are TRBV25-1 and TRBJ2-5, with 10 positions matching TRBD2. The CDR3 has 16 residues. V was clipped by 1 base and J by 5 bases; unmatched bases: 7. Germline V lookup: CDR1 MGHDK, CDR2 SYGVNS. For the CDR3, the DNA is TGTGCCAGCAGTGAATTCACTAGCGGGGTAGGGGAGACCCAGTACTTC. It encodes CASSEFTSGVGETQYF.

The chain couples TRBV7-9 to TRBJ2-5; TRBD2 agrees at 7 bases. CDR1 is SEHNR, CDR2 FQNEAQ, per germline (reference sequence). This CDR3 has 15 amino acids. Unmatched junction bases numbered 8, after V lost 1 base and J lost 6 bases. As DNA, the CDR3 is TGTGCCAGCAGCTTAGAACTAGCGCGAGAGAAGACCCAGTACTTC. Protein: CASSLELAREKTQYF.

This chain uses TRBV4-1 with TRBJ2-7; 15 bases are a match to TRBD2. Germline-derived CDR1 and CDR2 are MGHRA and YSYEKL. Trimming at V came to 3 bases and at J to 7 bases, leaving 4 bases not matched to a gene. The length of the CDR3 is 15 residues. CDR3 DNA sequence: TGCGCCAGCAGCCAGGGACTAGCGGGAGGAGAAGAGCAGTACTTC. Protein sequence: CASSQGLAGGEEQYF.

The V call is TRBV7-9, the J call TRBJ2-7; 8 positions match TRBD1. The CDR3 totals 14 residues. Per the germline V gene, CDR1 is SEHNR and CDR2 is FQNEAQ (reference sequence). The J segment lost 0 bases and the V segment lost 4 bases, leaving 2 bases of the junction unmatched. CDR3 bases: TGTGCCAGCAGCTCAACAGGGGGCTCCTACGAGCAGTACTTC. As protein: CASSSTGGSYEQYF.

The J gene is TRBJ2-3, the V gene TRBV7-3; D may match TRBD1 or TRBD2 (5 bases each). The germline V gene encodes CDR1 SGHTA and CDR2 FQGTGA. Trimming took 2 bases from V and 7 from J, leaving 22 bases between them. The CDR3 length is 17 residues. The CDR3: CASSLGGDRPYLNTQYF. The CDR3 nucleotides read TGTGCCAGCAGCTTAGGTGGGGACCGGCCGTATTTGAATACGCAGTATTTT.

This clone was found once. V usage is TRBV9 and J usage is TRBJ2-3; possibly TRBD1 or TRBD2 for D (5 bases each). Trimming took 3 bases from V and 4 from J, leaving 15 bases between them. The CDR3 is 15 residues long. In germline, CDR1 is SGDLS, CDR2 YYNGEE. DNA of the CDR3: TGTGCCAGCAGCGGGGGCGGGTCAAGGGCAGATACGCAGTATTTT. Its protein product is CASSGGGSRADTQYF.

The rearrangement links TRBV2 to TRBJ2-7; 7 nucleotides match TRBD2. Looked up from germline, CDR1 is SNHLY and CDR2 is FYNNEI. V lost 11 bases and J lost 2; bases outside the gene matches: 15. This CDR3 is built from 15 residues. The DNA for the CDR3 is TGTGCCTCGGGGGGTGGTGCTAGCGGAACCTACGAGCAGTACTTC. Its translation is CASGGGASGTYEQYF.

The chain links TRBV21-1 to TRBJ2-5; TRBD2 is taken as the D call from the table, unchecked against the DNA. TRBV21-1 counts as a pseudogene. The CDR3 consists of 21 residues. The CDR3 sequence is CASSKEIHREGRLPLQETQYF. For the CDR3, the DNA is TGTGCCAGCAGCAAAGAGATTCACAGGGAGGGCCGATTACCGTTACAAGAGACCCAGTACTTC.

As to this clone: One end of the junction is discordant with germline, which a read error may explain. The rearrangement joins TRBV2 to TRBJ2-7, with 9 nucleotides matching TRBD1. This CDR3 is built from 12 residues. Germline loops: CDR1 SNHLY, CDR2 FYNNEI. The CDR3 bases are TGTGCCAGCGGCCAGGGACAGGGAGTCTCCTTTTTC. This sequence encodes CASGQGQGVSFF.

CDR3 nucleotides: TGTGCCAGCAGTGAGAGGACCGTGAACACCGGGGAGCTGTTTTTT. It yields the protein CASSERTVNTGELFF. The chain recombines TRBV6-1 with TRBJ2-2, with D unclear. Germline values: CDR1 MNHNS, CDR2 SASEGT. This CDR3 contains 15 residues. The V end lost 3 bases, the J end lost 1 base, and 9 bases lay between the germline ends.